These T cell receptor beta chains were read from a single sample in a study of cytomegalovirus exposure and HLA in healthy donors. TCRdb's copy holds only in-frame clones and misses some; the assay was immunoSEQ multiplex PCR. The sample has 150,000 to 200,000 clones, 88% seen once. Sequencing was carried out using PBMCs. These receptors were collected from a man between 18 and 35 years old in good health and CMV-seronegative. Each CDR3 is given with its conserved first and last residue. D genes are given only for firm matches. Clone sizes are given selectively: once, few, many, or a class where the clone is expanded.

TRBV27	.	TRBD2	TRBJ2-1	TGTGCCAGCAGTTTCGGTCTAGCGGGGGGGCCGGCCTACAATGAGCAGTTCTTC	CASSFGLAGGPAYNEQFF
TRBV7-9	once	.	TRBJ1-2	TGTGCCAGCAGTCGGGGGGGTTATGACTATGGCTACACCTTC	CASSRGGYDYGYTF
TRBV7-8	.	TRBD1	TRBJ2-3	TGTGCCAGCAGCGCTCCCGGACAGGAATCAGATACGCAGTATTTT	CASSAPGQESDTQYF
TRBV5-4	few	TRBD1	TRBJ1-4	TGTGCCAGCAGCCTCATTTCCGGGACAGGGGGTGAAAAACTGTTTTTT	CASSLISGTGGEKLFF
TRBV11-1	.	.	TRBJ2-5	TGTGCCAGCAGCCCGTCCTACGGAGCGGAGACCCAGTACTTC	CASSPSYGAETQYF
TRBV27	.	TRBD2	TRBJ2-3	TGTGCCAGCAGTTTATGGACTAGCGGGGCGTTCAGCACAGATACGCAGTATTTT	CASSLWTSGAFSTDTQYF
TRBV29-1	.	TRBD2	TRBJ2-3	TGCAGCGTTGACGGGGGGACCACAGATACGCAGTATTTT	CSVDGGTTDTQYF
TRBV6-1	.	.	TRBJ1-5	TGTGCCAGCAGTTTAGACGGGAATCAGCCCCAGCATTTT	CASSLDGNQPQHF
TRBV2	.	.	TRBJ2-3	TGTGCCAGCCGACCTAATCTCCGACAGCGTAAACAGTATTTT	CASRPNLRQRKQYF
TRBV4-1	.	TRBD1	TRBJ1-2	TGCGCCAGCAGCCAAGAAATGACAGGGGACTATGGCTACACCTTC	CASSQEMTGDYGYTF
TRBV5-8	.	.	TRBJ2-7	TGTGCCAGCAGCGTCGACGCCAGGGACGAGCAGTACTTC	CASSVDARDEQYF
TRBV4-1	.	.	TRBJ1-2	TGCGCCAGCAGCCCAACAACGGACAGCCCTAACTATGGCTACACCTTC	CASSPTTDSPNYGYTF
TRBV7-2	.	.	TRBJ2-7	TGTGCCAGCAGCTTAGCGGGGCCGAGCTCCTACGAGCAGTACTTC	CASSLAGPSSYEQYF
TRBV29-1	.	TRBD1	TRBJ2-2	TGCAGCGTTTATGGGACAGTGAACACCGGGGAGCTGTTTTTT	CSVYGTVNTGELFF
TRBV7-8	.	TRBD1	TRBJ1-1	TGTGCCAGCAGCTCAATCACAGGGGGCGTGATCCGAATTAAGAACACTGAAGCTTTCTTT	CASSSITGGVIRIKNTEAFF
TRBV21-1	.	.	TRBJ2-3	TGTGCCAGCAGCAAGGGAACAGGGGACACAGATACGCAGTATTTT	CASSKGTGDTDTQYF
TRBV27	.	TRBD1	TRBJ1-3	TGTGCCAGCAGACGACAGGGTGCCCTCTCTGGAAACACCATATATTTT	CASRRQGALSGNTIYF
TRBV28	.	TRBD2	TRBJ2-1	TGTGCCAGCAGTTCCTTTCAACCGGAGACTAGCGGGCCTTACAATGAGCAGTTCTTC	CASSSFQPETSGPYNEQFF
TRBV28	.	TRBD1	TRBJ1-4	TGTGCCAGCACCTCAGGGGGGCCTAATGAAAAACTGTTTTTT	CASTSGGPNEKLFF
TRBV6-1	.	TRBD1	TRBJ1-2	TGTGCCAGCAGGGGACAGGGCCATGGCTACACCTTC	CASRGQGHGYTF
TRBV11-3	.	.	TRBJ2-3	TGTGCCAGCAGCAGGGGGACGATCGATACGCAGTATTTT	CASSRGTIDTQYF
TRBV28	.	TRBD2	TRBJ2-2	TGTGCCAGCAGGACTCTAGCGGGCGCCACCGGGGAGCTGTTTTTT	CASRTLAGATGELFF
TRBV7-9	.	.	TRBJ2-1	TGTGCCAGCAGCTTAGAGGCAGGGACTCTATACAATGAGCAGTTCTTC	CASSLEAGTLYNEQFF
TRBV5-1	.	.	TRBJ2-1	TGCGCCAGCAGCGAATTCGCGGGATCGAATGAGCAGTTCTTC	CASSEFAGSNEQFF
TRBV4-1	once	.	TRBJ1-5	TGCGCCAGCAGCCAGGGGAGGGACCAGCCCCAGCATTTT	CASSQGRDQPQHF
TRBV5-1	.	TRBD1	TRBJ2-7	TGCGCCAGCAGCCCTCCGGGACAGGGGGTTTCATACGAGCAGTACTTC	CASSPPGQGVSYEQYF
TRBV7-2	.	TRBD2	TRBJ2-7	TGTGCCAGCAGCACTAGCGGGGGGAACGAGCAGTACTTC	CASSTSGGNEQYF
TRBV7-8	.	.	TRBJ2-7	TGTGCCAGCAGTCTGGGGCAGGGAACGGGCTACGAGCAGTACTTC	CASSLGQGTGYEQYF
TRBV12-5	few	.	TRBJ1-1	TGTGCTAGTGGTTTCGTCCGAGGGACTGAAGCTTTCTTT	CASGFVRGTEAFF
TRBV27	.	TRBD1	TRBJ1-2	TGTGCCAGCAGTCCAACAGGGGTCCCCTATGGCTACACCTTC	CASSPTGVPYGYTF
TRBV28	.	TRBD1	TRBJ1-2	TGTGCCAGCAGTTTAGGGACAGTTTTAGGCTACACCTTC	CASSLGTVLGYTF
TRBV18	.	.	TRBJ1-2	TGTGCCAGCTCACCGGAAAGGGGCGGCTATGGCTACACCTTC	CASSPERGGYGYTF
TRBV5-4	.	.	TRBJ1-5	TGTGCCAGCAGCTTCTATGATCAGCCCCAGCATTTT	CASSFYDQPQHF
TRBV7-2	.	TRBD1	TRBJ1-6	TGTGCCAGCAGTACAACAGGGGGCTCTGGGTCACCCCTCCACTTT	CASSTTGGSGSPLHF
TRBV13	.	TRBD1	TRBJ2-5	TGTGCCACCCAAAAAGGGGCAGGGGGCCAAGAGACCCAGTACTTC	CATQKGAGGQETQYF
TRBV7-2	.	.	TRBJ1-2	TGTGCCAGCAGCTTTGGGAGTTATGGCTACACCTTC	CASSFGSYGYTF
TRBV7-2	once	.	TRBJ2-5	TGTGCCAGCAGCTTAGTACAAGCGGAGACCCAGTACTTC	CASSLVQAETQYF
TRBV5-1	.	TRBD2	TRBJ2-1	TGCGCCAGCAGCTGGGAGGGGACTAGCGGGTGGAATGAGCAGTTCTTC	CASSWEGTSGWNEQFF
TRBV28	.	TRBD1	TRBJ1-2	TGTGCCAGCAGTCTAAGGCTGCTAACGGGACAGGGGAGTGGCTACACCTTC	CASSLRLLTGQGSGYTF
TRBV5-4	.	.	TRBJ2-4	TGTGCCAGCAGCATCCCAGGGTTGGCCATTCAGTACTTC	CASSIPGLAIQYF
TRBV10-1	.	.	TRBJ2-1	TGCGCCAGCAGCCCGGGACTCACATGGGTCCATGAGCAGTTCTTC	CASSPGLTWVHEQFF
TRBV6-5	.	.	TRBJ2-7	TGTGCCAGTTCCCCCGGCATAAGGGGCAACGAGCAGTACTTC	CASSPGIRGNEQYF
TRBV2	.	TRBD2	TRBJ2-1	TGTGCCACGCCGACTAGCGGGGAAACCTCCTACAATGAGCAGTTCTTC	CATPTSGETSYNEQFF
TRBV5-4	few	TRBD1	TRBJ2-2	TGTGCCAGCAGCTTGAGGGACAGAAGTACCGGGGAGCTGTTTTTT	CASSLRDRSTGELFF
TRBV2	few	.	TRBJ1-5	TGTGCCAGCCTCGGACAGATCAATCAGCCCCAGCATTTT	CASLGQINQPQHF
TRBV28	.	TRBD1	TRBJ2-2	TGTGCCAGCACCACCCAGGGACAGGGGAACACCGGGGAGCTGTTTTTT	CASTTQGQGNTGELFF
TRBV6-1	.	.	TRBJ1-2	TGTGCCAGCAGGGCCTACGGTACAGGCTATGGCTACACCTTC	CASRAYGTGYGYTF
TRBV29-1	.	.	TRBJ1-1	TGCAGCGTTGGCTCTCCTGGAGCTGAAGCTTTCTTT	CSVGSPGAEAFF
TRBV15	.	.	TRBJ1-4	TGTGCCACCAGCAGAGATAGGAGTCAGGGCGGAAAACTGTTTTTT	CATSRDRSQGGKLFF
TRBV30	.	TRBD1	TRBJ1-6	TGTGCCTTGGGACAGGGGGGACGGGCCCTCCACTTT	CALGQGGRALHF
TRBV4-2	.	.	TRBJ1-4	TGTGCCAGCAGCCGAGAGACAGGAACGGCAACTAATGAAAAACTGTTTTTT	CASSRETGTATNEKLFF
TRBV29-1	.	TRBD1	TRBJ2-5	TGCAGCGTTGGACAGGGGGATATGGAGACCCAGTACTTC	CSVGQGDMETQYF
TRBV18	.	.	TRBJ1-3	TGTGCCAGCTCACCACTGGAGGGAAACACCATATATTTT	CASSPLEGNTIYF
TRBV7-9	.	.	TRBJ2-1	TGTGCCAGCAGCCCCCCTAGAAAGTCGTACAATGAGCAGTTCTTC	CASSPPRKSYNEQFF
TRBV6-1	.	.	TRBJ1-5	TGTGCCAGCAGTGAAGGCAGGTATAGCAATCAGCCCCAGCATTTT	CASSEGRYSNQPQHF
TRBV2	.	TRBD1	TRBJ1-3	TGTGCCAGCGGCCCGAGACAGGGGCCTGGAAACACCATATATTTT	CASGPRQGPGNTIYF